This is a list of T cell receptor beta chains from one sample in a study of cytomegalovirus exposure and HLA in healthy donors. Profiled with immunoSEQ multiplex PCR; TCRdb holds only in-frame clones, not every one. The table lists around 91,000 clones, over 85% of them singletons. The sequencing input was PBMCs. Source of these receptors: a woman in her 30s in good health and CMV-seropositive. Both conserved end residues are part of each CDR3. The order of the fields is V gene, D gene, J gene, CDR3 length, clone size, CDR3 protein, CDR3 DNA. The D gene is left open where the match is weak. The size field is filled for only some rows; it gives once, few, many or a size class.

V: TRBV19; D: TRBD2; J: TRBJ2-7; length: 15; size: once; CDR3: CASSISSGNSYEQYF; DNA: TGTGCCAGTAGTATCTCTAGCGGGAACTCCTACGAGCAGTACTTC
V: TRBV13; D: TRBD2; J: TRBJ2-7; length: 16; size: NA; CDR3: CASSRPVAGGAYEQYF; DNA: TGTGCCAGCAGCCGACCAGTAGCGGGCGGAGCCTACGAGCAGTACTTC
V: TRBV7-3; D: NA; J: TRBJ2-1; length: 13; size: NA; CDR3: CASSLGHAREQFF; DNA: TGTGCCAGCAGCTTAGGTCATGCTCGGGAGCAGTTCTTC
V: TRBV7-8; D: NA; J: TRBJ1-3; length: 18; size: NA; CDR3: CASSLISTGGLAGNTIYF; DNA: TGTGCCAGCAGCTTAATCTCTACCGGGGGGCTAGCGGGAAACACCATATATTTT
V: TRBV11-3; D: NA; J: TRBJ2-2; length: 14; size: NA; CDR3: CASSPGTTTGELFF; DNA: TGTGCCAGCAGCCCCGGGACAACCACCGGGGAGCTGTTTTTT
V: TRBV5-4; D: TRBD2; J: TRBJ2-5; length: 13; size: NA; CDR3: CASRTAGGETQYF; DNA: TGTGCCAGCAGGACAGCGGGAGGAGAGACCCAGTACTTC
V: TRBV5-6; D: TRBD1; J: TRBJ2-3; length: 16; size: NA; CDR3: CASSAHRDSYTDTQYF; DNA: TGTGCCAGCAGCGCCCACCGGGACAGCTACACAGATACGCAGTATTTT
V: TRBV6-5; D: TRBD2; J: TRBJ2-3; length: 15; size: NA; CDR3: CASSYPGTSGFTQYF; DNA: TGTGCCAGCAGTTACCCAGGGACTAGCGGATTTACGCAGTATTTT
V: TRBV5-6; D: NA; J: TRBJ2-7; length: 12; size: once; CDR3: CASSFEANEQYF; DNA: TGTGCCAGCAGCTTTGAAGCAAACGAGCAGTACTTC
V: TRBV14; D: TRBD1; J: TRBJ1-2; length: 17; size: NA; CDR3: CASSQGWDRTHGYGYTF; DNA: TGTGCCAGCAGCCAAGGCTGGGACAGGACCCACGGGTATGGCTACACCTTC
V: TRBV2; D: TRBD1; J: TRBJ2-7; length: 15; size: NA; CDR3: CASSVRDRGSLEQYF; DNA: TGTGCCAGCAGTGTCAGGGACAGGGGATCCCTCGAGCAGTACTTC
V: TRBV9; D: NA; J: TRBJ2-2; length: 14; size: NA; CDR3: CASSVDGATGELFF; DNA: TGTGCCAGCAGCGTAGATGGGGCCACCGGGGAGCTGTTTTTT
V: TRBV5-6; D: TRBD1; J: TRBJ2-7; length: 15; size: NA; CDR3: CASSRPGQGAWEQYF; DNA: TGTGCCAGCAGCCGCCCGGGACAGGGGGCGTGGGAGCAGTACTTC
V: TRBV19; D: NA; J: TRBJ2-1; length: 12; size: NA; CDR3: CASSGTHNEQFF; DNA: TGTGCCAGTAGCGGGACTCACAATGAGCAGTTCTTC
V: TRBV23-1; D: TRBD1; J: TRBJ1-1; length: 15; size: once; CDR3: CASSPLTGMNTEAFF; DNA: TGCGCCAGCAGTCCCTTGACAGGGATGAACACTGAAGCTTTCTTT
V: TRBV6-5; D: TRBD2; J: TRBJ2-1; length: 15; size: NA; CDR3: CASRKLGLAYNEQFF; DNA: TGTGCCAGCAGAAAATTGGGACTAGCGTACAATGAGCAGTTCTTC
V: TRBV4-1; D: TRBD2; J: TRBJ2-3; length: 16; size: NA; CDR3: CASSQVGLVGTDTQYF; DNA: TGCGCCAGCAGCCAAGTCGGACTAGTAGGCACAGATACGCAGTATTTT
V: TRBV15; D: TRBD2; J: TRBJ2-1; length: 15; size: NA; CDR3: CATSRGLAAYNEQFF; DNA: TGTGCCACCAGCCGGGGACTAGCGGCTTACAATGAGCAGTTCTTC
V: TRBV4-3; D: TRBD1; J: TRBJ1-1; length: 17; size: NA; CDR3: CASSQVLDRGRGTEAFF; DNA: TGCGCCAGCAGCCAAGTCTTGGACAGGGGCCGTGGGACTGAAGCTTTCTTT
V: TRBV27; D: NA; J: TRBJ2-3; length: 14; size: NA; CDR3: CASSLYRAPDTQYF; DNA: TGTGCCAGCAGTTTATACAGGGCCCCAGATACGCAGTATTTT
V: TRBV2; D: TRBD2; J: TRBJ2-1; length: 12; size: NA; CDR3: CASRRREYEQFF; DNA: TGTGCCAGCAGGCGGCGGGAGTATGAGCAGTTCTTC
V: TRBV19; D: TRBD2; J: TRBJ2-1; length: 21; size: NA; CDR3: CASSLRHGLAGGLGSYNEQFF; DNA: TGTGCCAGTAGCCTTCGACACGGACTAGCGGGAGGGCTAGGTTCCTACAATGAGCAGTTCTTC
V: TRBV19; D: TRBD1; J: TRBJ2-7; length: 14; size: NA; CDR3: CASSRGQGGVEQYF; DNA: TGTGCCAGTAGTAGAGGACAGGGAGGCGTCGAGCAGTACTTC
V: TRBV4-1; D: NA; J: TRBJ1-2; length: 14; size: NA; CDR3: CASSQVLVEYGYTF; DNA: TGCGCCAGCAGCCAAGTTCTTGTCGAGTATGGCTACACCTTC
V: TRBV6-6; D: TRBD1; J: TRBJ1-3; length: 14; size: NA; CDR3: CASRSGGSGNTIYF; DNA: TGTGCCAGCAGATCAGGGGGCTCTGGAAACACCATATATTTT
V: TRBV15; D: NA; J: TRBJ2-3; length: 14; size: NA; CDR3: CATSSGRVGDTQYF; DNA: TGTGCCACCAGCAGTGGGCGGGTGGGAGATACGCAGTATTTT
V: TRBV5-4; D: TRBD1; J: TRBJ1-5; length: 14; size: NA; CDR3: CASSIQGGHQPQHF; DNA: TGTGCCAGCAGCATACAGGGGGGGCATCAGCCCCAGCATTTT
V: TRBV11-2; D: TRBD2; J: TRBJ2-1; length: 15; size: NA; CDR3: CASSFGLAANNEQFF; DNA: TGTGCCAGCAGCTTCGGACTAGCGGCAAACAATGAGCAGTTCTTC